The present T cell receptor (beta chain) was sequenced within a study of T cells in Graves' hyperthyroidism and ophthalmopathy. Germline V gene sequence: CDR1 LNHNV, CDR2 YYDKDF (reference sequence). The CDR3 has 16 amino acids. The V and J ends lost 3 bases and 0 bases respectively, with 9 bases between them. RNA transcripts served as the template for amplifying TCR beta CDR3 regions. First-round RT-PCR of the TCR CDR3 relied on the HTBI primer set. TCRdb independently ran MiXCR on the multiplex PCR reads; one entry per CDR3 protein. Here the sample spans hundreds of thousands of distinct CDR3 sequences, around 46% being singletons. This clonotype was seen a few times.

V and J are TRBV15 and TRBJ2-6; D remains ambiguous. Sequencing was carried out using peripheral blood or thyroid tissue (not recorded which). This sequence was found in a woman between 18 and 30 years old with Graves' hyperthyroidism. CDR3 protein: CATSSDGRSGANVLTF. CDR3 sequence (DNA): TGTGCCACCAGCAGCGACGGACGCTCTGGGGCCAACGTCCTGACTTTC.